These 7 T cell receptor beta chains were sequenced from one sample in a study of T cells in Graves' hyperthyroidism and ophthalmopathy. Researchers took RNA transcripts and amplified the TCR beta CDR3 regions from them. First-round RT-PCR targeting the TCR CDR3 was performed with the HTBI primer set. TCRdb redid the calling of the multiplex PCR reads with MiXCR, one entry per CDR3 protein. The sample includes about 560,000 distinct CDR3 sequences, about a sixth of them seen just once. Sample: blood. These receptors all come from a woman between 18 and 29 years old with Graves' hyperthyroidism.

The chain is built from TRBV7-9 and TRBJ1-5, with a weak D call TRBD1 (6 bases). The CDR3 contains 17 residues. The germline V and J ends were trimmed by 5 bases and 4 bases, with 21 bases remaining between them. From germline, CDR1 is SEHNR and CDR2 FQNEAQ (reference sequence). The CDR3 nucleotides are TGTGCCAGCAGCCGTACATCCCCCGGGACAATAAATCAGCCCCAGCATTTT. Protein sequence: CASSRTSPGTINQPQHF.

This clonotype was recorded many times. The chain is built from TRBV20-1 and TRBJ2-1; D ambiguous. Trimming took off 0 bases at V and 3 bases at J, with 9 bases between the two ends. This CDR3 has 14 amino acids. Germline CDR1 reads DFQATT; CDR2 reads SNEGSKA (reference sequence). CDR3: CSARDGDGYNEQFF. For the CDR3, the DNA is TGCAGTGCTAGAGATGGAGACGGCTACAATGAGCAGTTCTTC.

A few counts support this clonotype. One end of the junction varies from germline; a read error may be responsible. This chain joins TRBV5-1 and TRBJ2-1; 7 bases align to TRBD1. Per germline, CDR1 SGHRS and CDR2 YFSETQ. The CDR3 sequence is 15 residues long. Here the CDR3 DNA reads TGCGCCAGCAGCTTGGGAGGGACAGCCTACAATGAGCAGTCCTTC. Residues: CASSLGGTAYNEQSF.

The chain recombines TRBV29-1 with TRBJ2-3; TRBD1 agrees at 10 bases. Per germline, CDR1 SQVTM and CDR2 ANQGSEA. The CDR3 contains 13 residues. V trimming: 6 bases; J trimming: 6 bases; junction bases outside the gene matches: 6. CDR3 DNA sequence: TGCAGCGTCGAGACAGGGGGCGGCGATACGCAGTATTTT. It translates to CSVETGGGDTQYF.

The V gene is TRBV11-2, the J gene TRBJ1-2, with D maybe TRBD1 (6 bases). The V and J ends lost 4 bases and 5 bases respectively, with 17 bases between them. The CDR3 spans 15 residues. CDR1 SGHAT and CDR2 FQNNGV come from the germline V gene. The CDR3 region is CASSSPRGARYGYTF. The CDR3 DNA reads TGTGCCAGCAGCTCCCCCCGGGGGGCGAGGTATGGCTACACCTTC.

The V gene is TRBV28, the J gene TRBJ2-5, with TRBD1 matching over 8 bases. V shed 6 bases and J 3 bases; nucleotides not matched to a gene: 9. The CDR3 runs 15 residues. CDR1 is MDHEN and CDR2 is SYDVKM in the germline V gene. The CDR3 bases are TGTGCCAGCAGCCCCACCCAGGGGGCGAAAGAGACCCAGTACTTC. This sequence encodes CASSPTQGAKETQYF.

The table lists this clonotype with many counts. The chain links TRBV6-1 to TRBJ2-1; the match to TRBD2 covers 10 bases. V lost 4 bases to trimming and J lost 3 bases; unmatched junction nucleotides: 3. Germline-derived CDR1 and CDR2 are MNHNS and SASEGT. The CDR3 is 15 amino acids. The CDR3 DNA follows: TGTGCCAGCAGTGGCGGGACTAGCGACTACAATGAGCAGTTCTTC. Encoded protein: CASSGGTSDYNEQFF.